This TCR beta chain was found in a study of blood T cell repertoires in COVID-19. Participants' own reports of clinical history determined their cohort assignment. Two negative PCRs, clearance, or symptom resolution were required of recovered Cohort 3 donors. V dropped 1 base and J dropped 3 bases, with 10 bases sitting between them. Germline V gives CDR1 SGDLS, CDR2 YYNGEE. CDR3 length: 15 amino acids. TCRdb keeps only in-frame clones here, not all; method: immunoSEQ multiplex PCR. The data show hundreds of thousands of clones, more than 80% seen once. Sequencing was done on a sample of PBMCs or T cells enriched from blood (not recorded which). The chain combines TRBV9 with TRBJ2-2; weak D call: TRBD2 (6 bases). This sequence was found in a man younger than 45 who had recovered from COVID-19. The CDR3 DNA sequence: TGTGCCAGCAGCGTAACGGGAGAGTACACCGGGGAGCTGTTTTTT. It specifies CASSVTGEYTGELFF.